This T cell receptor (beta chain) is from a study of response to subunit inactivated influenza vaccine. Study conclusions and caveats: Few additional T cells are recruited per seasonal influenza vaccination, authors suggested.

MiXCR, run by TCRdb on the RT-PCR reads, gives a single entry per CDR3 protein. The repertoire includes hundreds of thousands of distinct CDR3 sequences, approximately 11% of them detected once, and about an eighth sits in the top ten. Germline V gene lookup returns CDR1 SGHAT and CDR2 FQNNGV. The CDR3 contains 15 residues. V lost 2 bases to trimming and J lost 5 bases; unmatched junction nucleotides: 5. To note about this clonotype: What it recognizes is unknown.

This clonotype was sampled from a man between 50 and 59 years old who received an inactivated influenza vaccine. This chain connects TRBV11-2 to TRBJ2-1, with 8 bases matching TRBD2. The sample was PBMCs from blood, taken roughly 6 weeks after vaccination. The CDR3 region is CASSLTGGINNEQFF. CDR3 DNA: TGTGCCAGCAGCTTAACGGGGGGGATTAACAATGAGCAGTTCTTC.